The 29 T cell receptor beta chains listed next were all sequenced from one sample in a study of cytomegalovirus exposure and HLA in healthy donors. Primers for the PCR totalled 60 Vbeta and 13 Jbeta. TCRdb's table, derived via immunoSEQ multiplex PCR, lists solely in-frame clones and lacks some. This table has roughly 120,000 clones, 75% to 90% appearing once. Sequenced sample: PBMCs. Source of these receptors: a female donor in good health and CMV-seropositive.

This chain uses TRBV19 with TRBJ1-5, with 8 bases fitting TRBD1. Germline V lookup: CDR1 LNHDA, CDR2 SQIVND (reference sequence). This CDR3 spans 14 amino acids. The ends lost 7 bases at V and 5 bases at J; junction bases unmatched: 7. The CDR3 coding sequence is TGTGCCAGTAATCTAGGACAGGGCGATCAGCCCCAGCATTTT. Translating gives CASNLGQGDQPQHF.

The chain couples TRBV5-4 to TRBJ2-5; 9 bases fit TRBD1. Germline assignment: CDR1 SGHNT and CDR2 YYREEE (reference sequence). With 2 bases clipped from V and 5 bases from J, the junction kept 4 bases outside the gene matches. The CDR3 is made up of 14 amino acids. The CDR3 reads CASSFRQGGETQYF. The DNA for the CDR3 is TGTGCCAGCAGCTTTAGACAGGGGGGGGAGACCCAGTACTTC.

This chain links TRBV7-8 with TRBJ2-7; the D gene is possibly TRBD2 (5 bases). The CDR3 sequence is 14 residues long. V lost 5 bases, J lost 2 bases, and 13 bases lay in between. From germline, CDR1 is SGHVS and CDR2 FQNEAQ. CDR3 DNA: TGTGCCAGCAGCCGTTACGGGAACACCTACGAGCAGTACTTC. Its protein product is CASSRYGNTYEQYF.

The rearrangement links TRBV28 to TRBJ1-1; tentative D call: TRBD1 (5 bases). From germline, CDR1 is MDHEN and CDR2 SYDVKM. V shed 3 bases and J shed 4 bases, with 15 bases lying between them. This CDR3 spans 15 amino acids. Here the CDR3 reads CASSFPRVSRTEAFF. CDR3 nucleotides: TGTGCCAGCAGTTTCCCCAGGGTGTCGCGCACTGAAGCTTTCTTT.

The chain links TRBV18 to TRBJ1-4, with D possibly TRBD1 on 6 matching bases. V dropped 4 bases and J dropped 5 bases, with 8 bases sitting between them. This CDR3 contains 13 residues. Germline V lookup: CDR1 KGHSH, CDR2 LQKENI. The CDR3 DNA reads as TGTGCCAGCTCACGCGGACAGAATGAAAAACTGTTTTTT. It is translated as CASSRGQNEKLFF.

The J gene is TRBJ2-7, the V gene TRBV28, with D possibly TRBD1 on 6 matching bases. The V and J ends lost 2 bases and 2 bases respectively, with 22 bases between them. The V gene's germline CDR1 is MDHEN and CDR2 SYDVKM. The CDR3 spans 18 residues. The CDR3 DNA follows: TGTGCCAGCAGTTTAAAAAGCGGTTGGACAGAACTTACCTACGAGCAGTACTTC. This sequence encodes CASSLKSGWTELTYEQYF.

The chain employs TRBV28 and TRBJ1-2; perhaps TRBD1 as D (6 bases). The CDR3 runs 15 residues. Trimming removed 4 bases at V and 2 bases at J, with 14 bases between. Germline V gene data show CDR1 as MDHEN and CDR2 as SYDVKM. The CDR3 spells CASSSSGQWNYGYTF. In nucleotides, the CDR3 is TGTGCCAGCAGTTCCTCCGGACAGTGGAACTATGGCTACACCTTC.

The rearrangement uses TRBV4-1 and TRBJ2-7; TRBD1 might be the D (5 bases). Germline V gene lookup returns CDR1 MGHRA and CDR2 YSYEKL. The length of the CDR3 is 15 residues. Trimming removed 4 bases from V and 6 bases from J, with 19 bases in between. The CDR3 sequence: CASSPLGPHQGEQYF. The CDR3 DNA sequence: TGCGCCAGCAGCCCCCTAGGTCCCCACCAGGGCGAGCAGTACTTC.

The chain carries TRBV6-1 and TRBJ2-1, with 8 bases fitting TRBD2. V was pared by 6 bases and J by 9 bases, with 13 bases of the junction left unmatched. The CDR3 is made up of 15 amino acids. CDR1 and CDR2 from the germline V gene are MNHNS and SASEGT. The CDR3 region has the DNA TGTGCCAGCAGAAATCCGGGACTAGATTCGGGTGAGCAGTTCTTC. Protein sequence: CASRNPGLDSGEQFF.

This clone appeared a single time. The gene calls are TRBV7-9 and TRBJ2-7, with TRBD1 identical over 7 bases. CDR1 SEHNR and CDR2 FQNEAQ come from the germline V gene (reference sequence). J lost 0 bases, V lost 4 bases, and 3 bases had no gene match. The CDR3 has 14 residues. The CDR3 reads CASSSGTVSYEQYF. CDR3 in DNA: TGTGCCAGCAGCTCGGGGACAGTCTCCTACGAGCAGTACTTC.

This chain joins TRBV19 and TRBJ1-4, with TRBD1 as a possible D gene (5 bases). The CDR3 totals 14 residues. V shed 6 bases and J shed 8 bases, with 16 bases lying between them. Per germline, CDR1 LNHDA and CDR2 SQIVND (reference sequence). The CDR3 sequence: CASRRGTLGEKLFF. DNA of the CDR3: TGTGCCAGTAGACGCGGGACTCTAGGGGAAAAACTGTTTTTT.

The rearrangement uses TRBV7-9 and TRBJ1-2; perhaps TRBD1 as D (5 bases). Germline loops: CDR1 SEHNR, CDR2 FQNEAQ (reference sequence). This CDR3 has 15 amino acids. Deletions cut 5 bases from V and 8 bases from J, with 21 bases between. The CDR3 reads CASSQKIGDFGGYTF. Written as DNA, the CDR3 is TGTGCCAGCAGCCAGAAGATAGGGGATTTTGGGGGCTACACCTTC.

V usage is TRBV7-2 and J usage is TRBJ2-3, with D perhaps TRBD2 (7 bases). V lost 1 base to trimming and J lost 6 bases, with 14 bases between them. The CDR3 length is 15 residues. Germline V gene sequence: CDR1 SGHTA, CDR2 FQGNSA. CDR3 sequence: CASSLVWGGLDTQYF. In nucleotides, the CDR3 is TGTGCCAGCAGCTTAGTTTGGGGGGGCCTGGATACGCAGTATTTT. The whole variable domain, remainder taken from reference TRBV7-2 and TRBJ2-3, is GAGVSQSPSNKVTEKGKDVELRCDPISGHTALYWYRQSLGQGLEFLIYFQGNSAPDKSGLPSDRFSAERTGGSVSTLTIQRTQQEDSAVYLCASSLVWGGLDTQYFGPGTRLTVL.

The CDR3 sequence is CAWRGDFTPGSEQFF. CDR3 in DNA: TGTGCCTGGAGAGGGGACTTCACCCCCGGGAGTGAGCAGTTCTTC. This chain connects TRBV30 to TRBJ2-1, with D possibly being TRBD2 (6 bases). Deletions cut 3 bases from V and 9 bases from J, with 21 bases between. Germline lookup yields CDR1 GTSNPN and CDR2 SVGIG (reference sequence). CDR3 length: 15 amino acids.

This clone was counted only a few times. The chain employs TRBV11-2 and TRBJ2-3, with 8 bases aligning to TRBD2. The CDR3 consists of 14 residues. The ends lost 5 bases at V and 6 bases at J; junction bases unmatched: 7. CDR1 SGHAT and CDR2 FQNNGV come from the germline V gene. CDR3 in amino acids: CASSNPSGGDTQYF. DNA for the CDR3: TGTGCCAGCAGCAACCCTTCGGGGGGGGATACGCAGTATTTT.

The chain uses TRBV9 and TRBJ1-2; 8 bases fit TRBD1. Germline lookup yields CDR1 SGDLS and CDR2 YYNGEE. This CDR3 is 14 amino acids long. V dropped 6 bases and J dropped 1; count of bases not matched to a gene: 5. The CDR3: CASTQTGDNYGYTF. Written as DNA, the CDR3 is TGTGCCAGCACACAGACAGGGGATAACTATGGCTACACCTTC.

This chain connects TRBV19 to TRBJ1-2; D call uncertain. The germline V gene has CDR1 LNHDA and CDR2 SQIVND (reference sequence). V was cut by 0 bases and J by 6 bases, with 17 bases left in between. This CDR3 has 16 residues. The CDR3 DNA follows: TGTGCCAGTAGTATAGAGGTGCGCGGACTAAGGGATGGCTACACCTTC. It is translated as CASSIEVRGLRDGYTF.

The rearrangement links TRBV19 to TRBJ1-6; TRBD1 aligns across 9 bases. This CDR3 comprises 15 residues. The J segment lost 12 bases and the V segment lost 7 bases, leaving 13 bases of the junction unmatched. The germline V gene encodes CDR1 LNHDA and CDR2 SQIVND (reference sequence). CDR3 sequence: CASTPNHRGRRPLHF. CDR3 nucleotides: TGTGCCAGTACTCCGAACCACAGGGGGCGCAGACCCCTCCACTTT. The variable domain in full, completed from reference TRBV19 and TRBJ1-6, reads DGGITQSPKYLFRKEGQNVTLSCEQNLNHDAMYWYRQDPGQGLRLIYYSQIVNDFQKGDIAEGYSVSREKKESFPLTVTSAQKNPTAFYLCASTPNHRGRRPLHFGNGTRLTVT.

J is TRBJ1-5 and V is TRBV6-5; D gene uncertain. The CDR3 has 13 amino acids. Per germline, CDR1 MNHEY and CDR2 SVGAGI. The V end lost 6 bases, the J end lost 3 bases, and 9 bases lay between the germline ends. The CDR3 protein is CASRPGFNQPQHF. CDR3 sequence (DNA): TGTGCCAGCAGACCAGGTTTCAATCAGCCCCAGCATTTT.

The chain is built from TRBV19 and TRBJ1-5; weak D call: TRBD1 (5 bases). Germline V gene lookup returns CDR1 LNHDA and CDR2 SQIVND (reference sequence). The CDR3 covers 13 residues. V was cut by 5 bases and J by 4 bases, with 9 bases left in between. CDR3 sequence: CASSPGLNQPQHF. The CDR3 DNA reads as TGTGCCAGTAGTCCAGGGTTAAATCAGCCCCAGCATTTT.

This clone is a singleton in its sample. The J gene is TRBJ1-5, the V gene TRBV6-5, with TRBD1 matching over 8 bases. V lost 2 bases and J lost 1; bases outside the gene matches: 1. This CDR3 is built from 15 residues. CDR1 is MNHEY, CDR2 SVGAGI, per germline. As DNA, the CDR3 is TGTGCCAGCAGTTACGACAGGGGAAGCAATCAGCCCCAGCATTTT. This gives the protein CASSYDRGSNQPQHF.

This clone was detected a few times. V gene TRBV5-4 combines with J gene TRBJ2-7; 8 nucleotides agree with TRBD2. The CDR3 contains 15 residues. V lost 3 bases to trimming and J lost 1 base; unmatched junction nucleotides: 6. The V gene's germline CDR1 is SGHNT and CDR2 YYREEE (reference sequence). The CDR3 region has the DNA TGTGCCAGCAGCTCGCGGGGGGATCGTTCCTACGAGCAGTACTTC. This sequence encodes CASSSRGDRSYEQYF.

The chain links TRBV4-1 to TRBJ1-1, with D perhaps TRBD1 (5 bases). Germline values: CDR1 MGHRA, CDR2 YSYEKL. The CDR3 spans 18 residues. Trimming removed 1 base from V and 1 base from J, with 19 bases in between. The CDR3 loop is CASSQVDMGLLGNTEAFF. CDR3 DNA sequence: TGCGCCAGCAGCCAAGTGGACATGGGACTCCTCGGGAACACTGAAGCTTTCTTT.

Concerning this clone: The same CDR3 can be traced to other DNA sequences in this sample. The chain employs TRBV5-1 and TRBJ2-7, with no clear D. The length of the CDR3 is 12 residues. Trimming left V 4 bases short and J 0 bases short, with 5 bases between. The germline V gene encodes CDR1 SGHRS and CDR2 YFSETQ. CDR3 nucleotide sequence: TGCGCCAGCAGCCTCAGCTCCTACGAGCAGTACTTC. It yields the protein CASSLSSYEQYF.

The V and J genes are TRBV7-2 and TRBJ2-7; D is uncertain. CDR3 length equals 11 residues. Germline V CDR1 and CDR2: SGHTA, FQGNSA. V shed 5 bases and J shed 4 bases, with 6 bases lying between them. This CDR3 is CASSPEYEQYF. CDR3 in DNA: TGTGCCAGCAGCCCTGAGTACGAGCAGTACTTC.

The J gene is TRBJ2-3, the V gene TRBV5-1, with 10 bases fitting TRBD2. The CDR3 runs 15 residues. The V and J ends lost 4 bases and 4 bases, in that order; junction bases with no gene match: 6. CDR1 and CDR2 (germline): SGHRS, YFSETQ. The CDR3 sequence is CASSPRGLAADTQYF. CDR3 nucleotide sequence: TGCGCCAGCAGCCCGCGAGGACTAGCGGCAGATACGCAGTATTTT.

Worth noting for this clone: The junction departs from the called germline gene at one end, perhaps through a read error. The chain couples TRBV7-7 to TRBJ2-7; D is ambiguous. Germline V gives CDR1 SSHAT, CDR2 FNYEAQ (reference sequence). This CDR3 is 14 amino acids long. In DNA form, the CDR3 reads TGTGCTAGCAGCTTAGCCCCCAGTTCCTACGAGCAGTACTTC. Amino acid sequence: CASSLAPSSYEQYF.

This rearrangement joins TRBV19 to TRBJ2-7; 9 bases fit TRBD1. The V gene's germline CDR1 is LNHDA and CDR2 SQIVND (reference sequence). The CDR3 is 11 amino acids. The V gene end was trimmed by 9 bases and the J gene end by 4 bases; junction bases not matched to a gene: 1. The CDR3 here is CASGQGYEQYF. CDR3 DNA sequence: TGTGCCAGCGGACAGGGGTACGAGCAGTACTTC.

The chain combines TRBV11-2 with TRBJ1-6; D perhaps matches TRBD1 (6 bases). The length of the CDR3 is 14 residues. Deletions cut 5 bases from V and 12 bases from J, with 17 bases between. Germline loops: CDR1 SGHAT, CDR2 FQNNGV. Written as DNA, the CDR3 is TGTGCCAGCAGCACGGACAGAAGTGGCGTACCCCTCCACTTT. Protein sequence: CASSTDRSGVPLHF.